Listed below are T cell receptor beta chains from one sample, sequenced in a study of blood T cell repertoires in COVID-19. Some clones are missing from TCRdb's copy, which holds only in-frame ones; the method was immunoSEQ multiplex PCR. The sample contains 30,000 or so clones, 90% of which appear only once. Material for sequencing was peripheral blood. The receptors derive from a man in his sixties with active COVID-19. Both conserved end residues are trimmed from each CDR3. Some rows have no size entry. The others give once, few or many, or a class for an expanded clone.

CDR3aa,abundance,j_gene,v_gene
ASSLGGTETEAF,NA,TRBJ1-1,TRBV19
ASGQGYTGELF,NA,TRBJ2-2,TRBV5-1
ASKMDREGTEAF,NA,TRBJ1-1,TRBV6-5
ASSLVQGADGYT,NA,TRBJ1-2,TRBV5-6
ATGRDRQETQY,NA,TRBJ2-5,TRBV19
AISDPGRDTEAF,NA,TRBJ1-1,TRBV10-3
ASPRVPGGTGELF,once,TRBJ2-2,TRBV6-6
ASSHQPRGGTDTQY,once,TRBJ2-3,TRBV4-1
ASSQPVNRGGEETQY,NA,TRBJ2-5,TRBV7-9
ASSQETGISNQPQH,NA,TRBJ1-5,TRBV4-1
ASSQQHGGDQPQH,NA,TRBJ1-5,TRBV4-1
ASSPLEGRGTEAF,NA,TRBJ1-1,TRBV18
ASSSQGVQETQY,NA,TRBJ2-5,TRBV7-2
ASSASLQGSSYNSPLH,NA,TRBJ1-6,TRBV19
ASSPTSGGLQETQY,NA,TRBJ2-5,TRBV18
ASSPDSGEQY,NA,TRBJ2-3,TRBV7-9
ASSPSLGYNYEQY,few,TRBJ2-7,TRBV3-1/TRBV3-2
ASSWQGESGELF,once,TRBJ2-2,TRBV7-8
ASSFREGSPKEQY,NA,TRBJ2-7,TRBV6-5
ASSQYRVRTEAF,NA,TRBJ1-1,TRBV4-1
ASRLAPRGNTEAF,NA,TRBJ1-1,TRBV27
ASSPGTSGGYNEQF,NA,TRBJ2-1,TRBV9
ATSDLSAAEDNSPLH,few,TRBJ1-6,TRBV24-1
ASSPPSSYEQY,NA,TRBJ2-7,TRBV5-1
ASSAPGLHNTGELF,NA,TRBJ2-2,TRBV2
ASSYLADQETQY,NA,TRBJ2-5,TRBV6-2/TRBV6-3
ASSASTGPGNTIY,once,TRBJ1-3,TRBV19
ASSLKPGQGAEKLF,NA,TRBJ1-4,TRBV18
ASSLALLPYGYT,NA,TRBJ1-2,TRBV5-4
ASPGGGVDGYT,NA,TRBJ1-2,TRBV5-8
ASSLVAGATEAF,NA,TRBJ1-1,TRBV5-6
ASTYSGLAGVYNEQF,NA,TRBJ2-1,TRBV2
ASRDGSRGVNYEQY,NA,TRBJ2-7,TRBV2
ASSVWDSLDGYT,NA,TRBJ1-2,TRBV9
ASSLPDNSGANVLT,NA,TRBJ2-6,TRBV5-4
ATSRPGANQPQH,NA,TRBJ1-5,TRBV24-1
ASKSAGWVAEAF,NA,TRBJ1-1,TRBV19
ASSPRGGATTMGELF,NA,TRBJ2-2,TRBV7-9
ATSLPLQGADTQY,once,TRBJ2-3,TRBV24-1
ASSHGKWGGAESDTQY,NA,TRBJ2-3,TRBV14
SAGEGSRH,NA,TRBJ1-2,TRBV29-1
ASSIGRSSRGEQF,NA,TRBJ2-1,TRBV19
ASHRGTDTQY,NA,TRBJ2-3,TRBV28
ASSEAWSEQY,NA,TRBJ2-7,TRBV6-1
ASSFREGDTQY,NA,TRBJ2-3,TRBV27
ASRGAPRETQY,once,TRBJ2-5,TRBV5-1
ASSPGSPIYNEQF,NA,TRBJ2-1,TRBV7-8
ASSRPRDYGYT,NA,TRBJ1-2,TRBV7-9
ATSRDWGTSGGGQQF,NA,TRBJ2-1,TRBV15
ASSLPGLTPGNTIY,NA,TRBJ1-3,TRBV4-1